This T cell receptor (beta chain) was profiled in a study of blood T cells in healthy people across ages. Combining a sample-barcoded 5' primer with a J-beta primer mix, a second PCR ran for about 7 to 12 cycles. TCRdb itself ran the 5' RACE reads through MiXCR, one entry per CDR3 protein. The sample contains approximately 2,000,000 distinct CDR3 sequences, roughly 43% of which appear only once. With respect to this clonotype: Its antigen is undetermined.

Overall study results and limits: Naive T cell percentage showed a strong correlation with the diversity of TCR beta.

Germline V gives CDR1 DFQATT, CDR2 SNEGSKA (reference sequence). The V and J ends lost 1 base and 2 bases, in that order; junction bases with no gene match: 2. The CDR3 runs 14 residues. The clonotype comes from a human donor in good health. The V call is TRBV20-1, the J call TRBJ2-3; 8 bases fit TRBD2. Sample: blood. DNA of the CDR3: TGCAGTGCTAGAGTTAGCGGGGCCACAGATACGCAGTATTTT. This codes for CSARVSGATDTQYF.